This entry concerns a single T cell receptor beta chain. This clone appeared a single time. What antigen it recognizes has not been identified. No per-base quality is available; no much larger clone lies one base away. This entry is derived from a study of blood T cell repertoires in COVID-19 (dated by TCRdb to about 2020). Regarding the research as a whole: The collaborator samples originated in the United States, Italy and Spain and spanned the acute and convalescent phases of COVID-19. Subjects who had been exposed to COVID-19, were actively infected with it, or had recovered from it provided the deeply sampled blood TCRbeta repertoires that made up the dataset. The sample metadata nearly always contained a de-identified subject ID, COVID-19 status, age in years and sex. Where HLA class I and class II types were available, the types were taken from metadata supplied by the sample provider, not from assay-based typing. The repertoires were released in a freely available public database intended as a resource for research on the immune response to SARS-CoV-2. Samples were obtained from the ongoing ImmuneRACE study (first 160 participants) and from approximately 1,200 subjects provided by 6 global collaborators. The prospective study material was composed of cDNA or gDNA derived from T cells, B-cell-depleted T cells, or PBMCs.

Participants in the prospective study were aged 18 to 89 years, lived in some 24 United States geographic areas, and enrolled through a virtual design. To assign participants to cohorts, the prospective study relied on clinical history that participants themselves reported in a screening survey and a study questionnaire. ImmuneRACE Cohort 3 recovered participants were defined by two consecutive negative NP/OP PCR tests, healthcare professional clearance, or symptom resolution. In the prospective study, whole blood, serum and a nasopharyngeal or oropharyngeal swab were collected from each participant by mobile phlebotomists. Participants in the prospective study had the option to provide additional blood draws and questionnaires over an approximately 2-month period. Before DNA extraction, prospective study blood samples were shipped either frozen or at room temperature. V lost 1 base and J lost 4 bases; the stretch between them is 11 bases long. From the cysteine up to the phenylalanine, the CDR3 has a length of 15 residues. Only the CDR3 portion is preserved as DNA: 45 bases, with reading frame beginning at the first base. CDR1 and CDR2 (SGHVS, FQNEAQ) derive from the germline V gene.

Points the paper makes about the study in general: The quantity of clinical and demographic metadata differed by source and by participant and was supplied without curation.

TCRbeta CDR3 regions were amplified from genomic DNA by means of the immunoSEQ Assay, a bias-controlled multiplex PCR. Per the original workflow: Nucleated cell counts per sample were estimated from amplification of reference gene primers within the assay. To quantify the absolute abundance of each unique TCRbeta CDR3 rearrangement, sequence reads were collapsed and filtered. For each sample, productive Simpson clonality was calculated by taking the square root of Simpson's diversity index across productive rearrangements. The source is immuneACCESS, and TCRdb retained only in-frame sequences with V and J called. Part of the clones is not carried over; for the studies checked, unresolved V genes explain less than half of this, and the remainder is unexplained. V, J and clone size are those of that table, while D and trimming were read from the DNA. The sample data list roughly 180,000 clones, and 75% to 90% of these were observed just once. 3.5% to 5% of the sample lies in the top ten.

The receptor was isolated from a woman aged 45-59 years who had recovered from COVID-19. The chain couples TRBV7-8 to TRBJ1-3, with TRBD1 tentatively as D gene (6 bases match). Material: PBMCs or T cells enriched from blood (not recorded which). The bases are TGTGCCAGCAGCTTAGTGGGGGCGAAAGGAAACACCATATATTTT. It translates as CASSLVGAKGNTIYF. With the rest looked up from the reference TRBV7-8 and TRBJ1-3 genes rather than sequenced, the full variable domain is GAGVSQSPRYKVAKRGQDVALRCDPISGHVSLFWYQQALGQGPEFLTYFQNEAQLDKSGLPSDRFFAERPEGSVSTLKIQRTQQEDSAVYLCASSLVGAKGNTIYFGEGSWLTVV.